One and the same sample provided the 25 T cell receptor beta chains below, sequenced in a study of molecular identifiers for immune sequencing clone quantification. TCRdb passed the PCR reads through MiXCR, listing each CDR3 protein once. The table lists roughly 71,000 distinct CDR3 sequences, approximately 18% of them singletons. Sequenced material: naive CD8+ T cells from blood, with Jurkat cell RNA spiked in. The subset here: FACS-sorted CD8+CD4-CCR7+CD45RA+ naive T cells. These TCRs come from a human donor in good health. Some libraries in this study had Jurkat cell RNA spiked in.

This clonotype has more than one count but fewer than ten. The chain carries TRBV4-1 and TRBJ2-1; 7 positions match TRBD1. The CDR3 spans 15 residues. Per germline, CDR1 MGHRA and CDR2 YSYEKL. V shed 5 bases and J 6 bases; nucleotides not matched to a gene: 10. CDR3 nucleotide sequence: TGCGCCAGCAGCTGGACCACAGGGGTCGGCAATGAGCAGTTCTTC. It specifies CASSWTTGVGNEQFF.

The table lists this clonotype with many counts. This chain connects TRBV30 to TRBJ1-1; D might be TRBD1 (6 bases). V lost 4 bases and J 4 bases, leaving 16 bases between the germline ends. This CDR3 region has 14 residues. The germline CDR1 and CDR2 sequences are GTSNPN and SVGIG (reference sequence). The CDR3 DNA reads as TGTGCCTGGAATTTTGGGGGCGCCGGCACTGAAGCTTTCTTT. Translated, it gives CAWNFGGAGTEAFF. The full variable domain, completed using reference TRBV30 and TRBJ1-1, is SQTIHQWPATLVQPVGSPLSLECTVEGTSNPNLYWYRQAAGRGLQLLFYSVGIGQISSEVPQNLSASRPQDRQFILSSKKLLLSDSGFYLCAWNFGGAGTEAFFGQGTRLTVV.

The chain combines TRBV2 with TRBJ2-2, with D unclear. The CDR3 has 12 amino acids. Trimming shortened V by 4 bases and J by 5 bases, and 5 bases separated the two germline ends. The V gene's germline CDR1 is SNHLY and CDR2 FYNNEI. CDR3 residues: CASSGSTGELFF. DNA of the CDR3: TGTGCCAGCAGTGGGAGTACCGGGGAGCTGTTTTTT. The whole variable domain, remainder taken from reference TRBV2 and TRBJ2-2, is EPEVTQTPSHQVTQMGQEVILRCVPISNHLYFYWYRQILGQKVEFLVSFYNNEISEKSEIFDDQFSVERPDGSNFTLKIRSTKLEDSAMYFCASSGSTGELFFGEGSRLTVL.

Turning to this clonotype: One junction end does not reproduce the germline sequence, and a read error may be involved. The chain is built from TRBV20-1 and TRBJ2-7; D might be TRBD2 (6 bases). Germline CDR1 is DFQATT and CDR2 is SNEGSKA (reference sequence). This CDR3 contains 12 residues. The CDR3 DNA reads as TGCAGTGCAAAGGGTCTAGCGAGTGAGCGGTACTTC. Its translation: CSAKGLASERYF.

This clonotype was detected only a few times. The CDR3 bases are TGTGCCAGCAGTGGGGGTCAATCAATCTACAATGAGCAGTTCTTC. This codes for CASSGGQSIYNEQFF. This chain connects TRBV25-1 to TRBJ2-1; D is ambiguous. Per the germline V gene, CDR1 is MGHDK and CDR2 is SYGVNS. V was trimmed by 4 bases and J by 3 bases, leaving 13 bases between them. The CDR3 runs 15 residues.

For this clonotype: Germline is not matched at one junction end, which may reflect a read error. J is TRBJ2-1 and V is TRBV5-1; unclear D gene. CDR3 length: 13 residues. CDR1 and CDR2 from the germline V gene are SGHRS and YFSETQ. The CDR3 loop is CASSLDFYSEQFF. CDR3 coding DNA: TGCGCCAGCAGCTTAGACTTCTACAGTGAGCAGTTCTTC.

This clonotype was seen ten or more times. The rearrangement joins TRBV20-1 to TRBJ2-3; 13 positions match TRBD2. This CDR3 spans 14 amino acids. CDR1 is DFQATT, CDR2 SNEGSKA, per germline (reference sequence). The ends lost 7 bases at V and 5 bases at J; junction bases unmatched: 6. The CDR3: CSVVTSGRLDTQYF. CDR3 DNA: TGCAGTGTAGTGACTAGCGGGAGGCTAGATACGCAGTATTTT.

The chain carries TRBV3-1 and TRBJ2-1; D gene unclear. There are 16 residues in the CDR3. V gave up 1 base and J gave up 2 bases, with 12 bases separating them. Germline V gene sequence: CDR1 LGHDT, CDR2 YNNKEL (reference sequence). In nucleotides, the CDR3 is TGTGCCAGCAGCCAAGTTCAGGAGTCCCCCTACAATGAGCAGTTCTTC. Protein product: CASSQVQESPYNEQFF.

Points on this clonotype: One base away lies a much larger clone, so this may be a sequencing read error. The J gene is TRBJ2-2, the V gene TRBV6-2 or TRBV6-3; the match to TRBD1 covers 7 bases. Germline loops: CDR1 MNHEY, CDR2 SVGEGT. The CDR3 covers 16 residues. CDR3 in DNA: TGTGCCAGCGGTTACTCTGGGGACAGTATTACCGGGGAGCTGTTTTTT. It is translated as CASGYSGDSITGELFF.

About this clonotype itself: A much larger clone differs from this one at a single base, so this may be a read error. Given the absence of the conserved phenylalanine or tryptophan at the CDR3 end, a read error is likely. The chain is built from TRBV7-9 and TRBJ1-4; D is unresolved. The CDR3 totals 15 residues. With 5 bases removed from V and 4 bases from J, the gap between germline ends came to 14 bases. Germline V gives CDR1 SEHNR, CDR2 FQNEAQ (reference sequence). CDR3 nucleotide sequence: TGTGCCAGCAGCCCAAGGGAGGGATTTAATGAAAAACTGTTTCTT. Encoded protein: CASSPREGFNEKLFL.

This clonotype showed up just a few times. This chain joins TRBV7-9 and TRBJ1-3; D uncertain. From germline, CDR1 is SEHNR and CDR2 FQNEAQ (reference sequence). V was cut by 0 bases and J by 8 bases, with 14 bases left in between. The CDR3 spans 15 residues. The CDR3 sequence is CASSLARATVDTIYF. CDR3 in DNA: TGTGCCAGCAGCTTAGCCCGGGCAACGGTTGACACCATATATTTT.

Turning to this clonotype: This may come from a read error, since a much larger clone is one base off. This chain connects TRBV28 to TRBJ1-3, with 8 bases aligning to TRBD1. The CDR3 length is 14 residues. CDR1 is MDHEN and CDR2 is SYDVKM in the germline V gene. J lost 2 bases, V lost 5 bases, and 2 bases had no gene match. DNA for the CDR3: TGTGCCAGCAGTACAGGGGGGCCTGGAAACACCATATATTTT. Residues: CASSTGGPGNTIYF.

V gene TRBV4-2 combines with J gene TRBJ2-2; D gene unclear. Germline V gives CDR1 LGHNA, CDR2 YNFKEQ. Trimming stripped 0 bases from V and 9 bases from J, with 11 bases between. The CDR3 is 14 amino acids. The CDR3 coding sequence is TGTGCCAGCAGCCAAGATCGAGCCGCCAGGGAGCTGTTTTTT. Its protein is CASSQDRAARELFF.

In its sample, this clonotype was seen a few times. This clone may be a read error of a much larger clone one base away. The chain is built from TRBV7-8 and TRBJ2-5; D is ambiguous. Germline V gene data show CDR1 as SGHVS and CDR2 as FQNEAQ. The V end lost 5 bases, the J end lost 5 bases, and 15 bases lay between the germline ends. The length of the CDR3 is 14 residues. The CDR3 protein is CASSPLGNGETQYF. The DNA for the CDR3 is TGTGCCAGCAGCCCTCTTGGTAACGGGGAGACCCAGTACTTC.

Many counts were recorded for this clonotype. The chain links TRBV10-3 to TRBJ1-1; D not certain. Germline V gene lookup returns CDR1 ENHRY and CDR2 SYGVKD. Trimming removed 4 bases at V and 6 bases at J, with 12 bases between. There are 13 residues in the CDR3. The CDR3 region is CAISGLLVAEAFF. The CDR3 DNA follows: TGTGCCATCAGTGGCCTCCTTGTGGCTGAAGCTTTCTTT.

This clonotype was counted only a few times. With a much larger clone just one base away, this may be a read error. V gene TRBV7-8 combines with J gene TRBJ2-7, with D unresolved. The ends were cut back, 4 bases at V and 4 bases at J, with 11 bases in the middle. This CDR3 is 13 amino acids long. Per germline, CDR1 SGHVS and CDR2 FQNEAQ. CDR3 DNA: TGTGCCAGCAGCTCCGGTCGGGTTTACGAGCAGTACTTC. Encoded protein: CASSSGRVYEQYF.

The chain has TRBV11-2 and TRBJ1-1, with D perhaps matching TRBD1 (6 bases). The CDR3 has 18 residues. The V and J ends lost 1 base and 5 bases respectively, with 23 bases between them. CDR1 and CDR2 (germline): SGHAT, FQNNGV. The DNA of the CDR3 is TGTGCCAGCAGCTTAGCCGCGAACCCTCAGGGAACAGGGACTGAAGCTTTCTTT. Amino acids: CASSLAANPQGTGTEAFF.

This clonotype appeared many times. The V call is TRBV5-4, the J call TRBJ1-2; TRBD1 matches 8 bases. The ends lost 0 bases at V and 5 bases at J; junction bases unmatched: 6. Germline loops: CDR1 SGHNT, CDR2 YYREEE (reference sequence). The CDR3 loop spans 15 amino acids. The CDR3 reads CASSLAKWTGYGYTF. The CDR3 nucleotides are TGTGCCAGCAGCTTGGCAAAATGGACAGGGTATGGCTACACCTTC.

In this sample, this clonotype turned up many times. V and J are TRBV11-2 and TRBJ2-3; D is perhaps TRBD2 (5 bases). V lost 0 bases and J 3 bases, leaving 13 bases between the germline ends. Germline lookup yields CDR1 SGHAT and CDR2 FQNNGV. This CDR3 contains 16 residues. This CDR3 is CASSLEAVLATDTQYF. In DNA form, the CDR3 reads TGTGCCAGCAGCTTAGAAGCGGTCCTAGCAACAGATACGCAGTATTTT.

The chain couples TRBV2 to TRBJ1-1; 8 bases fit TRBD1. Trimming cost V 4 bases and J 6 bases; bases outside gene matches: 7. The CDR3 extends over 14 amino acids. The V gene's germline CDR1 is SNHLY and CDR2 FYNNEI. In nucleotides, the CDR3 is TGTGCCAGCAGTGGGTGGACAGGGACACCTGAAGCTTTCTTT. Protein sequence: CASSGWTGTPEAFF.

The J gene is TRBJ2-2, the V gene TRBV12-3 or TRBV12-4, with D maybe TRBD2 (5 bases). The CDR3 is 15 residues long. V shed 2 bases and J shed 4 bases, with 11 bases lying between them. DNA for the CDR3: TGTGCCAGCAGTTTATTGCTAGCTCCCACCGGGGAGCTGTTTTTT. This encodes CASSLLLAPTGELFF.

The J gene is TRBJ1-1, the V gene TRBV6-5; 7 bases are shared with TRBD1. The trim removed 4 bases at V and 4 bases at J, leaving 9 bases unmatched. Germline CDR1 and CDR2: MNHEY and SVGAGI. The length of the CDR3 is 15 residues. CDR3 coding DNA: TGTGCCAGCAGTTCCTCGACAGGGCTTCTCACTGAAGCTTTCTTT. Residues: CASSSSTGLLTEAFF.

This clonotype was seen a few times. The chain is built from TRBV1 and TRBJ2-2; the D call in the table, TRBD2, was not verified against the DNA. TRBV1 is termed a pseudogene. This CDR3 is 15 amino acids long. The CDR3 nucleotides read TGCCACAATCGTCGGGGGGGATTTTTGTCCGGGGAGCTGTTTTTT. Residues: CHNRRGGFLSGELFF.

This clonotype has a count of ten or more. This chain uses TRBV11-3 with TRBJ2-1, with 8 bases matching TRBD2. V was pared by 5 bases and J by 6 bases, with 3 bases of the junction left unmatched. The germline V gene encodes CDR1 SGHNT and CDR2 YENEEA. The CDR3 contains 13 residues. CDR3 in DNA: TGTGCCAGCAGCGTCGGGACTAGCAATGAGCAGTTCTTC. Protein sequence: CASSVGTSNEQFF.

This clonotype was observed many times. The chain combines TRBV7-6 with TRBJ2-3; perhaps D is TRBD1 or TRBD2 (5 bases each). Germline V gene data show CDR1 as SGHVS and CDR2 as FNYEAQ. V was pared by 4 bases and J by 3 bases, with 14 bases between. The CDR3 runs 15 residues. CDR3 in DNA: TGTGCCAGCAGCTCGGATGGGGGTCGAACAGATACGCAGTATTTT. This gives the protein CASSSDGGRTDTQYF.